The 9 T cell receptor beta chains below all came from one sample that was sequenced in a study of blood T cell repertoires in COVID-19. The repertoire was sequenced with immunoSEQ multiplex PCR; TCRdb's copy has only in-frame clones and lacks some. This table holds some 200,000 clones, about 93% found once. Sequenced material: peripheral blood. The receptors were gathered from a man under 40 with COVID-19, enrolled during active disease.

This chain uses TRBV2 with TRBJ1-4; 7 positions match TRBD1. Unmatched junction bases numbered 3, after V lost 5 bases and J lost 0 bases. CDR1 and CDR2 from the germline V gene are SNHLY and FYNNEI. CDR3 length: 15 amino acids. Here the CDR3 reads CASSSQGATNEKLFF. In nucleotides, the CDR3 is TGTGCCAGCAGTTCCCAGGGGGCAACTAATGAAAAACTGTTTTTT.

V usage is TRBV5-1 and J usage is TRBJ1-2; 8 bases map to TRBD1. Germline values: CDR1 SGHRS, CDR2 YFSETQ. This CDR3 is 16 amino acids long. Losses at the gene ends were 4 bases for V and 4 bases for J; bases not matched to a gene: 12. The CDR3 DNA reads TGCGCCAGCAGCCCCAGCGACAGGGGCTGGAGCTATGGCTACACCTTC. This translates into CASSPSDRGWSYGYTF.

CDR3 sequence reads: CASSPRRFEQYF. CDR3 sequence (DNA): TGTGCCAGCTCACCTAGGAGGTTCGAGCAGTACTTC. The V gene is TRBV18, the J gene TRBJ2-7, with a weak D call TRBD2 (5 bases). CDR1 and CDR2 from the germline V gene are KGHSH and LQKENI. This CDR3 contains 12 residues. The ends were cut back, 3 bases at V and 6 bases at J, with 9 bases in the middle.

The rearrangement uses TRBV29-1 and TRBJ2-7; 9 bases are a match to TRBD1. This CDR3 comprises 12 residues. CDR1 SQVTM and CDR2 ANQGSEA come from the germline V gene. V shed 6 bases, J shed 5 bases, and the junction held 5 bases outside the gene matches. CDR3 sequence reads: CSVVGQGHEQYF. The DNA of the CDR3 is TGCAGCGTCGTGGGACAGGGACACGAGCAGTACTTC.

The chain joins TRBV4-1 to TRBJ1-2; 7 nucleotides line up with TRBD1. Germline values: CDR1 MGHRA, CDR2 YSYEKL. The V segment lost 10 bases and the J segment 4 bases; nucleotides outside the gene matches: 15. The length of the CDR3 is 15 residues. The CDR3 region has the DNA TGCGCCACCACCCGAACGACAGGGAGTTTCTATGGCTACACCTTC. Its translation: CATTRTTGSFYGYTF.

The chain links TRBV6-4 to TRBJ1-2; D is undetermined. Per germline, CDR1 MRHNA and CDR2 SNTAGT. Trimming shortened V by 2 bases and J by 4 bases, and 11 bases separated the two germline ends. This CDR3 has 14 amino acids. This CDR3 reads CASSDPSRGYGYTF. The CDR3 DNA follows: TGTGCCAGCAGTGACCCCTCCCGGGGCTATGGCTACACCTTC.

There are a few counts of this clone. CDR3 loop: CASRIPNYGEQYF. In DNA form, the CDR3 reads TGTGCCAGCAGAATCCCGAACTACGGCGAGCAGTACTTC. The chain couples TRBV12-3 or TRBV12-4 to TRBJ2-7; D ambiguous. V was clipped by 6 bases and J by 6 bases, with 15 bases between them. The CDR3 loop spans 13 amino acids.

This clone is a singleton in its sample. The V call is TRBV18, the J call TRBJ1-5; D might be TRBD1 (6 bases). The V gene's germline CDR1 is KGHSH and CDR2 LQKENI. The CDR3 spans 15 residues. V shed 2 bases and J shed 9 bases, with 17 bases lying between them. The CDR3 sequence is CASSPGQGIALPQHF. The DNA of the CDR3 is TGTGCCAGCTCACCAGGTCAGGGGATCGCGCTGCCCCAGCATTTT.

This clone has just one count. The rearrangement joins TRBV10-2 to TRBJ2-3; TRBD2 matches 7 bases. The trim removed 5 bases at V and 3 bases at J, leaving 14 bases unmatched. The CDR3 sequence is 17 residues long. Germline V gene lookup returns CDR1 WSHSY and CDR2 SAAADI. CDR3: CASSNPTKAGRTDTQYF. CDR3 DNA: TGCGCCAGCAGTAACCCCACTAAAGCGGGGAGAACAGATACGCAGTATTTT.